This TCR beta chain was sequenced for a study of T cell changes during pregnancy in multiple sclerosis. This clone was counted once. Trimming cost V 3 bases and J 9 bases, with 14 bases left between them. The CDR3 has 13 amino acids. Germline V gene lookup returns CDR1 KGHSH and CDR2 LQKENI. Assay: immunoSEQ multiplex PCR; the TCRdb copy retains only in-frame clones and omits some. The top ten clones hold about 5.3% of a sample with 35,000 to 45,000 clones, about 88% of them seen once. The material was peripheral blood, obtained in the third trimester of pregnancy. The sequence derives from a female donor in good health, enrolled as a control in a pregnancy study. The chain links TRBV18 to TRBJ1-1, with D unresolved. This chain's CDR3 is CASSPPATEQAFF. The CDR3 bases are TGTGCCAGCTCACCTCCCGCTACCGAACAAGCTTTCTTT.